The rows below give T cell receptor beta chains drawn from one sample of a study of glioma-infiltrating T cells after dendritic cell vaccination. Here immunoSEQ multiplex PCR was the method, and the copy in TCRdb shows in-frame clones only, minus some. The table has 90,000 to 95,000 clones, 75% to 90% seen once. The sample was blood, taken after dendritic cell vaccination. These receptor sequences come from a human donor with glioblastoma. Each CDR3 is given with its conserved first and last residue. The D gene is left open where the match is weak.

TRBV6-1	.	TRBJ2-2	CASRTTRTGELFF
TRBV5-1	TRBD1	TRBJ1-4	CASSLGDRDDEKLFF
TRBV9	.	TRBJ2-2	CASSVGRANTGELFF
TRBV27	.	TRBJ2-7	CASKAPSRVEQYF
TRBV7-2	.	TRBJ1-1	CASSLFESEAFF
TRBV18	.	TRBJ2-1	CASSPSGEQFF
TRBV6-1	TRBD1	TRBJ1-6	CASSEGQGWGSPLHF
TRBV18	TRBD1	TRBJ2-7	CASQPGQVTYEQYF
TRBV2	.	TRBJ1-3	CASLAGLGVGNTIYF
TRBV15	TRBD2	TRBJ2-3	CATSAGLAHTDTQYF
TRBV7-9	.	TRBJ1-2	CASSLAGGVDYGYTF
TRBV25-1	TRBD1	TRBJ2-7	CASSDNRGAYEQYF
TRBV30	.	TRBJ2-1	CAWSYEAYNEQFF
TRBV5-1	.	TRBJ2-4	CASSLQWGLAKNIQYF
TRBV5-1	TRBD2	TRBJ2-1	CASSSRPAGRGNEQFF
TRBV5-1	TRBD1	TRBJ2-5	CASGRDSQQETQYF
TRBV2	.	TRBJ2-4	CASNDLEINIQYF
TRBV9	.	TRBJ1-3	CASSVDGNSGNTIYF
TRBV6-4	TRBD2	TRBJ2-1	CASSDSSGGANEQFF
TRBV2	TRBD1	TRBJ1-2	CASKTDRGKAVYGYTF
TRBV5-1	.	TRBJ1-2	CASSLDSVVAGGYTF
TRBV11-2	.	TRBJ1-1	CASSLSPGYTEAFF
TRBV5-6	TRBD1	TRBJ2-3	CASSPGQGAYDTQYF
TRBV7-9	.	TRBJ1-2	CASTKRTADGYTF
TRBV30	TRBD1	TRBJ1-2	CACRIPGQSYGYTF
TRBV7-8	.	TRBJ2-2	CASSLSQGITGELFF
TRBV5-1	.	TRBJ2-5	CASSTGTLAEGLQETQYF
TRBV27	.	TRBJ1-5	CASSFLGGNQPQHF
TRBV27	.	TRBJ2-4	CASSLASLVNIQYF
TRBV2	.	TRBJ1-5	CASSGPGSQPQHF
TRBV5-8	TRBD1	TRBJ1-5	CASSLESGGGSNQPQHF
TRBV27	.	TRBJ1-6	CASSYGRSGRSSYNSPLHF
TRBV6-1	.	TRBJ1-1	CASSPLIDTEAFF
TRBV6-5	TRBD1	TRBJ1-2	CASRPPGQGLYTF
TRBV6-5	.	TRBJ1-1	CASGPTVPEAFF
TRBV2	TRBD1	TRBJ2-3	CASRRLTGTVTDTQYF
TRBV5-6	.	.	CASSLATFSYEQYF
TRBV11-2	.	TRBJ2-3	CAGSFSSVTDTQYF
TRBV5-1	TRBD1	TRBJ2-1	CASSLVGGQGKNEQFF
TRBV19	.	TRBJ2-3	CASTWAGKRTDTQYF
TRBV5-1	TRBD1	TRBJ1-6	CASSVGQGPNSPLHF
TRBV7-9	.	TRBJ1-4	CASSSPGTFREKLFF
TRBV5-1	TRBD1	TRBJ1-1	CASSLKGTGRWDTEAFF
TRBV7-2	.	TRBJ1-1	CASSFYTEAFF
TRBV19	TRBD1	TRBJ1-5	CASSGTGGYQPQHF